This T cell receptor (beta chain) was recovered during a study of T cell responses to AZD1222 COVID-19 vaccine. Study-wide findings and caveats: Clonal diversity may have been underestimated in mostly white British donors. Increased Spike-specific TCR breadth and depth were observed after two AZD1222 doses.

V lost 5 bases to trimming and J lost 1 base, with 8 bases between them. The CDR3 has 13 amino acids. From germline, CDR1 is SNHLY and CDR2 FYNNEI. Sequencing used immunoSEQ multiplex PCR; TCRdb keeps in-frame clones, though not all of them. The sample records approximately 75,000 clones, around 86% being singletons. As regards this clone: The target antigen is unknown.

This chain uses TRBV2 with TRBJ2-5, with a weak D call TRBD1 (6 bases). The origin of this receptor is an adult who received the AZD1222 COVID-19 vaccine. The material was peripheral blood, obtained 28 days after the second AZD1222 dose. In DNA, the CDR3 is TGTGCCAGCAGTCTGGACAGCCAAGAGACCCAGTACTTC. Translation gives CASSLDSQETQYF.